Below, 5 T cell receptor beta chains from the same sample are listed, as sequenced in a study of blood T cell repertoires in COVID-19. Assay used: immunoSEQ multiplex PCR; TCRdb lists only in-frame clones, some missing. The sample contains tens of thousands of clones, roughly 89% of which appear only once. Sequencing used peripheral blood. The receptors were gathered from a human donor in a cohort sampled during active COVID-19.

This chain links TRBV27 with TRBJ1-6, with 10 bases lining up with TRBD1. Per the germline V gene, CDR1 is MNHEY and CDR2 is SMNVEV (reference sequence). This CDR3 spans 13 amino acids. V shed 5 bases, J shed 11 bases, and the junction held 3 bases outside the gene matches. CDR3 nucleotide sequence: TGTGCCAGCAGTGGACAGGGGGTGGCACCCCTCCACTTT. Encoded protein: CASSGQGVAPLHF.

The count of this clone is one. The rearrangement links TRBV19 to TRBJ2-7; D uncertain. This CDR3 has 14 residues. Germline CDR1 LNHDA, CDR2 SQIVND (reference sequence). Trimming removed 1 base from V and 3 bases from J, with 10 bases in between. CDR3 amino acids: CASSIGTAYYEQYF. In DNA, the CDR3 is TGTGCCAGTAGTATAGGAACAGCTTACTACGAGCAGTACTTC.

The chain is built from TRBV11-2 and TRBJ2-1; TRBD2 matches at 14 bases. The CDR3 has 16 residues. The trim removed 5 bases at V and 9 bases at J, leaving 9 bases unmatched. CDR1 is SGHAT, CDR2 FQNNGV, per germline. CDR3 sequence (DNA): TGTGCCAGCAGCCAAGGGACTAGCGGGAGTAGGGGTGAGCAGTTCTTC. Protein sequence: CASSQGTSGSRGEQFF.

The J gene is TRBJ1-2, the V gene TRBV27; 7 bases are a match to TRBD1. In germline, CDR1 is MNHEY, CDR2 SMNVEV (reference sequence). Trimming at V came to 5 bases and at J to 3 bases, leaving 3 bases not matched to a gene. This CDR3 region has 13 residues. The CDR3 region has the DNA TGTGCCAGCAGTCACGGGACAGACTATGGCTACACCTTC. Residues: CASSHGTDYGYTF.

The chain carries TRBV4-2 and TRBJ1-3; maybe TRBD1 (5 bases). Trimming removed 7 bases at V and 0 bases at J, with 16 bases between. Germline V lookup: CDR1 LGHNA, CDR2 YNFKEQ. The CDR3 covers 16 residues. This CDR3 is CASKGGGIGSGNTIYF. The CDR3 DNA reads TGTGCCAGCAAAGGCGGGGGAATAGGCTCTGGAAACACCATATATTTT.